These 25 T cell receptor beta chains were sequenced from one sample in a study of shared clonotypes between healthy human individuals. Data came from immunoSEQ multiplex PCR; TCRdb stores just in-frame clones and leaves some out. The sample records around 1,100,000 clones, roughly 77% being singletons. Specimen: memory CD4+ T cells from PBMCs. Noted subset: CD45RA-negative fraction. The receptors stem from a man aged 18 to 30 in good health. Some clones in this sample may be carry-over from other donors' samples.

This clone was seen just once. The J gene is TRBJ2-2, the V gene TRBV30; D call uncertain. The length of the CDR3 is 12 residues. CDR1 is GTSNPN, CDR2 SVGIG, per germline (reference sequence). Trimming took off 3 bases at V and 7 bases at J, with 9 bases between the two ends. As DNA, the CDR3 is TGTGCCTGGAGCGTCGGTAACGGGGAGCTGTTTTTT. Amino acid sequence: CAWSVGNGELFF.

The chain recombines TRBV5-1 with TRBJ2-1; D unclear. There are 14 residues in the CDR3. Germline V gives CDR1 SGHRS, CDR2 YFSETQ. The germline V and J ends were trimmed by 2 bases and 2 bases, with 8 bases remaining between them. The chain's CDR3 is CASSFLEPYNEQFF. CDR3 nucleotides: TGCGCCAGCAGCTTCTTGGAGCCCTACAATGAGCAGTTCTTC.

This CDR3 reads CASSPRQGAYEQYF. For the CDR3, the DNA is TGTGCCAGCAGTCCACGACAGGGCGCCTACGAGCAGTACTTC. This chain uses TRBV6-1 with TRBJ2-7; 7 bases agree with TRBD1. With 5 bases clipped from V and 2 bases from J, the junction kept 6 bases outside the gene matches. CDR3 length equals 14 residues. Germline V lookup: CDR1 MNHNS, CDR2 SASEGT.

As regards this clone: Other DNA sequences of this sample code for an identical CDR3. As DNA, the CDR3 is TGTGCCAGCTCACCACGGACAGGGACAGATACGCAGTATTTT. It yields the protein CASSPRTGTDTQYF. This rearrangement joins TRBV18 to TRBJ2-3; TRBD1 agrees at 8 bases. This CDR3 spans 14 amino acids. Germline V gene data show CDR1 as KGHSH and CDR2 as LQKENI. V was clipped by 1 base and J by 3 bases; unmatched bases: 0.

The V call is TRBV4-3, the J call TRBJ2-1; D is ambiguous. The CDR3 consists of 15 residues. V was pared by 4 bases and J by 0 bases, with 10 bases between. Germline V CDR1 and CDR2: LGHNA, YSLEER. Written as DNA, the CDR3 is TGCGCCAGCAGCCTAGGCTGGGGCTCCTACAATGAGCAGTTCTTC. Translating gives CASSLGWGSYNEQFF.

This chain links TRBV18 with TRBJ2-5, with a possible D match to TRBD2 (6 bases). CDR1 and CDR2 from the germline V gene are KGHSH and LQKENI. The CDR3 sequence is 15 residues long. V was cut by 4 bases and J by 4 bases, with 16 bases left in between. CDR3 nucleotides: TGTGCCAGCTCACTCGGGGTCGGCGGGATAGAGACCCAGTACTTC. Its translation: CASSLGVGGIETQYF.

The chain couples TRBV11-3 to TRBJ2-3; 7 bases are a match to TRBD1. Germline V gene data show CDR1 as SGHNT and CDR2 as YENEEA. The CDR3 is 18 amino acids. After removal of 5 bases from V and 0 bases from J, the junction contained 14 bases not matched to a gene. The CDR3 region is CASSRTSGQRTSTDTQYF. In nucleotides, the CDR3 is TGTGCCAGCAGCCGTACGTCGGGACAGAGAACTAGCACAGATACGCAGTATTTT.

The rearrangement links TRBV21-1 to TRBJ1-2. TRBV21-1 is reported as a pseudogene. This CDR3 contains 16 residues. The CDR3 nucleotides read TGTGCCAGCAGCAAAACGAATCCAGAACGGAGCTATGGCTACACCTTC. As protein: CASSKTNPERSYGYTF.

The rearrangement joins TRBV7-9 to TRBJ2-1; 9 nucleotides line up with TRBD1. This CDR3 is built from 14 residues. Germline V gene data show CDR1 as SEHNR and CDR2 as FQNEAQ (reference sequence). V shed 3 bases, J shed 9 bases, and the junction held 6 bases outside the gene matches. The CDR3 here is CASSLGQGIGEQFF. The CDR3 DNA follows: TGTGCCAGCAGCTTGGGACAGGGCATAGGTGAGCAGTTCTTC.

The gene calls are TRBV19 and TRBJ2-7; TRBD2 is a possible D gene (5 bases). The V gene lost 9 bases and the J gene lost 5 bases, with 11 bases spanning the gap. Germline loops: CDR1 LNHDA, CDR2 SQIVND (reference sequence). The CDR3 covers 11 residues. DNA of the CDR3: TGTGCCAGGGACTTTTGGAACGAGCAGTACTTC. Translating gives CARDFWNEQYF.

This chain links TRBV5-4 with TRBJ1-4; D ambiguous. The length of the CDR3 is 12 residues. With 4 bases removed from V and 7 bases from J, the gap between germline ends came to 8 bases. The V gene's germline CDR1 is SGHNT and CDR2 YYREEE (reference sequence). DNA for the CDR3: TGTGCCAGCAGCAGGCTGGGTGAAAAACTGTTTTTT. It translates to CASSRLGEKLFF. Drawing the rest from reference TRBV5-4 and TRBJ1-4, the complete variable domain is ETGVTQSPTHLIKTRGQQVTLRCSSQSGHNTVSWYQQALGQGPQFIFQYYREEENGRGNFPPRFSGLQFPNYSSELNVNALELDDSALYLCASSRLGEKLFFGSGTQLSVL.

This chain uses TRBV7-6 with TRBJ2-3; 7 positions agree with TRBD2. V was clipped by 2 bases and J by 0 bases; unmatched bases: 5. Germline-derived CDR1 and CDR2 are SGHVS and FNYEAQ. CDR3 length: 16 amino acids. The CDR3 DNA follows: TGTGCCAGCAGCTTAATCAGCGGGGCGAGCACAGATACGCAGTATTTT. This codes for CASSLISGASTDTQYF. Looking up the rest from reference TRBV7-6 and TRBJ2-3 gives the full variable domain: GAGVSQSPRYKVTKRGQDVALRCDPISGHVSLYWYRQALGQGPEFLTYFNYEAQQDKSGLPNDRFSAERPEGSISTLTIQRTEQRDSAMYRCASSLISGASTDTQYFGPGTRLTVL.

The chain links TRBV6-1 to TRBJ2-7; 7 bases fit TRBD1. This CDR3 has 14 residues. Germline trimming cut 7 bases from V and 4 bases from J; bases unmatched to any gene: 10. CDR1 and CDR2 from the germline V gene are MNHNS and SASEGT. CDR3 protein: CASTETGSQYEQYF. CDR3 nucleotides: TGTGCCAGCACCGAGACAGGGTCCCAATACGAGCAGTACTTC.

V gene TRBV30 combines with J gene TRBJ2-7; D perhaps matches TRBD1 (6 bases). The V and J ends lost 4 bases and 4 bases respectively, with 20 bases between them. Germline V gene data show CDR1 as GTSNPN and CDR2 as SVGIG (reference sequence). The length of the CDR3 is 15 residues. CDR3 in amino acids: CAWKEPDRPPYEQYF. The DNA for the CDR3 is TGTGCCTGGAAAGAGCCGGACAGACCTCCGTACGAGCAGTACTTC.

The CDR3 region has the DNA TGTGCCAGCAGTTACTCAAGGCAGATCAATCAGCCCCAGCATTTT. The encoded protein is CASSYSRQINQPQHF. The chain couples TRBV6-6 to TRBJ1-5, with no clear D. Deletions cut 0 bases from V and 3 bases from J, with 9 bases between. The CDR3 is 15 residues long. Germline values: CDR1 MNHNY, CDR2 SVGAGI (reference sequence).

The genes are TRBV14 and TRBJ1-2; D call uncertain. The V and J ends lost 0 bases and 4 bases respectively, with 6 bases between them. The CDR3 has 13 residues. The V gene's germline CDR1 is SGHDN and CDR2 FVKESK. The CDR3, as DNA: TGTGCCAGCAGCCAAGATCCCAGCTATGGCTACACCTTC. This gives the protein CASSQDPSYGYTF.

The CDR3 DNA reads TGTGCCAGTAGATTATTCGCACAGAGCTCCTACGAGCAGTACTTC. It encodes CASRLFAQSSYEQYF. The chain is built from TRBV19 and TRBJ2-7; unclear D gene. V lost 6 bases to trimming and J lost 0 bases, with 15 bases between them. Germline assignment: CDR1 LNHDA and CDR2 SQIVND (reference sequence). The CDR3 extends over 15 amino acids.

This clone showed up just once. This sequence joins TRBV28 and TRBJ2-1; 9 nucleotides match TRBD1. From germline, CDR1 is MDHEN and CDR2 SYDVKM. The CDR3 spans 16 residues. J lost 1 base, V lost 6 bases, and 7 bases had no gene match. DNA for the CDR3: TGTGCCAGCAGGCTCTCCGGGACAGGGTCCTACAATGAGCAGTTCTTC. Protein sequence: CASRLSGTGSYNEQFF. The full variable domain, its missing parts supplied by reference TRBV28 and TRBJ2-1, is DVKVTQSSRYLVKRTGEKVFLECVQDMDHENMFWYRQDPGLGLRLIYFSYDVKMKEKGDIPEGYSVSREKKERFSLILESASTNQTSMYLCASRLSGTGSYNEQFFGPGTRLTVL.

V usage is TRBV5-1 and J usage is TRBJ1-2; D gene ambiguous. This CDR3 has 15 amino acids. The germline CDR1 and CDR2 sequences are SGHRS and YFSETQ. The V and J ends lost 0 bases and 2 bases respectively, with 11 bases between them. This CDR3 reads CASSLDLGINYGYTF. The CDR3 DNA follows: TGCGCCAGCAGCTTGGACCTGGGAATAAACTATGGCTACACCTTC.

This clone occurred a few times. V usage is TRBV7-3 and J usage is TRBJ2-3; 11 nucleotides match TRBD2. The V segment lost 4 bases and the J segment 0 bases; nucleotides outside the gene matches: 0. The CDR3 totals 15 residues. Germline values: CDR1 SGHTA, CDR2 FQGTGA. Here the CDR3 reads CASSWTSGSTDTQYF. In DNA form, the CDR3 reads TGTGCCAGCAGCTGGACTAGCGGGAGCACAGATACGCAGTATTTT. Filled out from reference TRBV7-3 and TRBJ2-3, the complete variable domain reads GAGVSQTPSNKVTEKGKYVELRCDPISGHTALYWYRQSLGQGPEFLIYFQGTGAADDSGLPNDRFFAVRPEGSVSTLKIQRTERGDSAVYLCASSWTSGSTDTQYFGPGTRLTVL.

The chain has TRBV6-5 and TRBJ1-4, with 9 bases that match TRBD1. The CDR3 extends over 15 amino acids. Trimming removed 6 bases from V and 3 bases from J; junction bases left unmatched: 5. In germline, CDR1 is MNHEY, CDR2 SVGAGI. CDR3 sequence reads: CASRNGQGSNEKLFF. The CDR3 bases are TGTGCCAGCAGGAATGGACAGGGGTCTAATGAAAAACTGTTTTTT.

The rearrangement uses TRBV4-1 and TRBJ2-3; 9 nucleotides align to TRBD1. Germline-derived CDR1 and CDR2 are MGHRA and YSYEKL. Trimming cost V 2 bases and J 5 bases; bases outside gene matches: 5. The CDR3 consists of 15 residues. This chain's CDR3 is CASSQLGQGRDTQYF. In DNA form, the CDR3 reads TGCGCCAGCAGCCAACTGGGACAGGGAAGAGATACGCAGTATTTT.

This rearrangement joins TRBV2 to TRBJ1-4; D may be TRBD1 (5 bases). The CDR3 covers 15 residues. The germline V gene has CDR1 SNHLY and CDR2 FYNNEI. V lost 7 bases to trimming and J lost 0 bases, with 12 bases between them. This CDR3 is CASKEGTATNEKLFF. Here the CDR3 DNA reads TGTGCCAGCAAGGAGGGGACTGCAACTAATGAAAAACTGTTTTTT.

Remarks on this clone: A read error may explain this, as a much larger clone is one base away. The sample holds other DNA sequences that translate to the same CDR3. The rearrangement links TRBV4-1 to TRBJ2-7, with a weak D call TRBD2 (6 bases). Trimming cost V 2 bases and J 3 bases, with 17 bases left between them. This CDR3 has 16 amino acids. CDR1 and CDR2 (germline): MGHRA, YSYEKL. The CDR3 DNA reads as TGCGCCAGCAGCCAAACACTAGCCCTTGCTGACTACGAGCAGTACTTC. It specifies CASSQTLALADYEQYF.

The CDR3 nucleotides read TGTGCCAGCACCTTGACAGACAGCCCCCACGGCTACACCTTC. Protein product: CASTLTDSPHGYTF. The chain is built from TRBV6-6 and TRBJ1-2, with D possibly being TRBD1 (5 bases). The CDR3 has 14 residues. Germline V gene data show CDR1 as MNHNY and CDR2 as SVGAGI (reference sequence). The V end lost 7 bases, the J end lost 8 bases, and 20 bases lay between the germline ends.